This TCR beta chain was identified in a study of T cell responses to AZD1222 COVID-19 vaccine. Study observations and caveats: Researchers report vaccine-associated CD4 TCRs spanning spike, with dominance at 160-218 and 743-854. Most donors were white British and more were female, and clonal diversity was possibly underestimated. Baseline testing showed seropositivity in only a handful of AZD1222 recipients.

CDR1 and CDR2 from the germline V gene are SNHLY and FYNNEI. The J segment lost 9 bases and the V segment lost 5 bases, leaving 7 bases of the junction unmatched. This CDR3 has 16 residues. Doses given second, at about 4 or about 12 weeks, were pooled. Comments on this clone: Its antigen is as yet unknown.

TCRdb keeps only in-frame clones here, not all; method: immunoSEQ multiplex PCR. The sample gives some 200,000 clones, roughly 92% of which show up once; around 3.5% is in the top ten. The specimen comprised peripheral blood, sampled 28 days after the second AZD1222 dose. This receptor was taken from an adult who received the AZD1222 COVID-19 vaccine. The chain has TRBV2 and TRBJ2-1; 16 bases line up with TRBD2. Here the CDR3 reads CASSPEGLAGGGEQFF. Here the CDR3 DNA reads TGTGCCAGCAGTCCCGAGGGACTAGCGGGAGGGGGTGAGCAGTTCTTC.